Listed below are T cell receptor beta chains from one sample, sequenced in a study of blood T cell repertoires in COVID-19. Profiled with immunoSEQ multiplex PCR; TCRdb holds only in-frame clones, not every one. Among about 27,000 clones listed, roughly 84% were seen once. The sample comprised peripheral blood. These receptors all stem from a man between 65 and 85 years old with active COVID-19. Both conserved end residues are part of each CDR3. The order of the fields is J gene, D gene, V gene, clone size, CDR3 protein, CDR3 DNA. D genes are given only for firm matches. Expanded clones get a size class; other rows say once, few or many, or leave the size out.

j_call: TRBJ2-7
d_call: TRBD1
v_call: TRBV7-3
clone_size: NA
cdr3_aa: CASSSDREGQQYF
cdr3_nt: TGTGCCAGCAGCTCGGACAGGGAAGGCCAGCAGTACTTC

j_call: TRBJ1-2
d_call: NA
v_call: TRBV12-3/TRBV12-4
clone_size: once
cdr3_aa: CASSPSLDYGYTF
cdr3_nt: TGTGCCAGCAGCCCCTCCTTAGACTATGGCTACACCTTC

j_call: TRBJ2-1
d_call: TRBD1
v_call: TRBV9
clone_size: NA
cdr3_aa: CASSARQMDRGTYNEQFF
cdr3_nt: TGTGCCAGCAGCGCCCGACAAATGGACAGGGGAACCTACAATGAGCAGTTCTTC

j_call: TRBJ2-5
d_call: TRBD2
v_call: TRBV7-8
clone_size: once
cdr3_aa: CASSGALNPTSEKREFLETQYF
cdr3_nt: TGTGCCAGCAGCGGCGCACTAAATCCCACTAGCGAAAAACGGGAGTTTCTTGAGACCCAGTACTTC

j_call: TRBJ2-7
d_call: TRBD1
v_call: TRBV6-5
clone_size: NA
cdr3_aa: CASRPLRDRGHEQYF
cdr3_nt: TGTGCCAGCAGACCCCTCCGGGACAGGGGCCACGAGCAGTACTTC

j_call: TRBJ1-2
d_call: TRBD1
v_call: TRBV7-3
clone_size: NA
cdr3_aa: CASSIRTGLRLDYGYTF
cdr3_nt: TGTGCCAGCAGCATCCGGACAGGGTTGAGACTCGACTATGGCTACACCTTC

j_call: TRBJ2-3
d_call: TRBD1
v_call: TRBV3-1/TRBV3-2
clone_size: once
cdr3_aa: CASSPSDRGGQYF
cdr3_nt: TGTGCCAGCAGCCCAAGCGACAGGGGTGGGCAGTATTTT

j_call: TRBJ2-6
d_call: NA
v_call: TRBV5-6
clone_size: NA
cdr3_aa: CASSPGLLAGSGANVLTF
cdr3_nt: TGTGCCAGCAGCCCGGGACTCCTCGCCGGCTCTGGGGCCAACGTCCTGACTTTC

j_call: TRBJ2-2
d_call: TRBD1
v_call: TRBV4-2
clone_size: NA
cdr3_aa: CASSQDDRAGELFF
cdr3_nt: TGTGCCAGCAGCCAAGACGACAGGGCCGGGGAGCTGTTTTTT

j_call: TRBJ1-1
d_call: TRBD1
v_call: TRBV5-4
clone_size: once
cdr3_aa: CASSDRVFEAFF
cdr3_nt: TGTGCCAGCAGCGACAGGGTTTTTGAAGCTTTCTTT

j_call: TRBJ2-3
d_call: TRBD2
v_call: TRBV5-1
clone_size: NA
cdr3_aa: CASSSGFSGGAEDTQYF
cdr3_nt: TGCGCCAGCAGCTCGGGGTTTAGCGGGGGGGCAGAAGATACGCAGTATTTT

j_call: TRBJ1-3
d_call: NA
v_call: TRBV7-9
clone_size: few
cdr3_aa: CASRPGRAGNTIYF
cdr3_nt: TGTGCCAGCAGGCCAGGGAGGGCTGGAAACACCATATATTTT

j_call: TRBJ2-2
d_call: TRBD2
v_call: TRBV3-1/TRBV3-2
clone_size: once
cdr3_aa: CASSQGLAGLTGELFF
cdr3_nt: TGTGCCAGCAGCCAGGGACTAGCGGGACTAACCGGGGAGCTGTTTTTT

j_call: TRBJ2-7
d_call: TRBD1
v_call: TRBV3-1/TRBV3-2
clone_size: medium-sized
cdr3_aa: CASSLDRGLVGQYF
cdr3_nt: TGTGCCAGCAGCTTGGACAGGGGGTTAGTGGGGCAGTACTTC

j_call: TRBJ1-4
d_call: NA
v_call: TRBV7-9
clone_size: few
cdr3_aa: CATGGGVDEKLFF
cdr3_nt: TGTGCCACCGGGGGGGGCGTCGATGAAAAACTGTTTTTT

j_call: TRBJ2-7
d_call: NA
v_call: TRBV9
clone_size: NA
cdr3_aa: CASSVEGYEQYF
cdr3_nt: TGTGCCAGCAGCGTCGAGGGATACGAGCAGTACTTC

j_call: TRBJ2-3
d_call: TRBD1
v_call: TRBV30
clone_size: once
cdr3_aa: CAGARGDTQYF
cdr3_nt: TGTGCCGGGGCCAGGGGGGATACGCAGTATTTT

j_call: TRBJ1-5
d_call: TRBD1
v_call: TRBV19
clone_size: NA
cdr3_aa: CASSIARGNQPQHF
cdr3_nt: TGTGCCAGTAGTATAGCCAGGGGGAATCAGCCCCAGCATTTT

j_call: TRBJ1-1
d_call: NA
v_call: TRBV7-8
clone_size: NA
cdr3_aa: CASSLITVVTEAFF
cdr3_nt: TGTGCCAGCAGCTTAATCACGGTCGTGACTGAAGCTTTCTTT

j_call: TRBJ2-7
d_call: NA
v_call: TRBV28
clone_size: NA
cdr3_aa: CASRRGSSSYEQYF
cdr3_nt: TGTGCCAGCAGGAGGGGGAGCAGCTCCTACGAGCAGTACTTC

j_call: TRBJ2-5
d_call: NA
v_call: TRBV12-3/TRBV12-4
clone_size: NA
cdr3_aa: CASTPASRETQYF
cdr3_nt: TGTGCCAGCACTCCAGCGAGTCGGGAGACCCAGTACTTC

j_call: TRBJ1-6
d_call: TRBD1
v_call: TRBV27
clone_size: NA
cdr3_aa: CASSGTGGYSPLHF
cdr3_nt: TGTGCCAGCAGTGGCACAGGGGGCTATTCACCCCTCCACTTT

j_call: TRBJ1-5
d_call: NA
v_call: TRBV2
clone_size: NA
cdr3_aa: CASSYGQSDNQPQHF
cdr3_nt: TGTGCCAGCAGCTACGGACAGTCAGACAATCAGCCCCAGCATTTT

j_call: TRBJ2-7
d_call: NA
v_call: TRBV7-3
clone_size: NA
cdr3_aa: CASSLSGSEQYF
cdr3_nt: TGTGCCAGCAGCTTATCCGGGTCCGAGCAGTACTTC

j_call: TRBJ1-2
d_call: NA
v_call: TRBV2
clone_size: NA
cdr3_aa: CASSAQGGGYTF
cdr3_nt: TGTGCCAGCAGTGCGCAGGGCGGTGGCTACACCTTC

j_call: TRBJ2-7
d_call: TRBD2
v_call: TRBV5-4
clone_size: NA
cdr3_aa: CASSFVAGAAYEQYF
cdr3_nt: TGTGCCAGCAGCTTTGTGGCGGGAGCTGCCTACGAGCAGTACTTC

j_call: TRBJ2-7
d_call: TRBD1
v_call: TRBV6-5
clone_size: NA
cdr3_aa: CASSLRDRFVWEQYF
cdr3_nt: TGTGCCAGCAGTCTACGGGACAGGTTCGTTTGGGAGCAGTACTTC

j_call: TRBJ1-1
d_call: NA
v_call: TRBV9
clone_size: NA
cdr3_aa: CASSVFSSTDHIEAFF
cdr3_nt: TGTGCCAGCAGCGTTTTCAGCTCGACAGACCACATTGAAGCTTTCTTT

j_call: TRBJ2-3
d_call: TRBD2
v_call: TRBV28
clone_size: NA
cdr3_aa: CASSSVAGHSTDTQYF
cdr3_nt: TGTGCCAGCAGTTCCGTAGCGGGACATAGTACAGATACGCAGTATTTT

j_call: TRBJ1-2
d_call: NA
v_call: TRBV6-6
clone_size: once
cdr3_aa: CASSYPRGAIGGYTF
cdr3_nt: TGTGCCAGCTCCTATCCTCGTGGGGCGATAGGTGGCTACACCTTC

j_call: TRBJ1-4
d_call: NA
v_call: TRBV18
clone_size: NA
cdr3_aa: CASSPQGLTNEKLFF
cdr3_nt: TGTGCCAGCTCACCACAGGGGCTAACTAATGAAAAACTGTTTTTT

j_call: TRBJ2-1
d_call: TRBD2
v_call: TRBV4-2
clone_size: NA
cdr3_aa: CASSKESRGSSYNEQFF
cdr3_nt: TGTGCCAGCAGCAAAGAGTCGCGGGGGAGCTCCTACAATGAGCAGTTCTTC

j_call: TRBJ1-5
d_call: NA
v_call: TRBV5-4
clone_size: NA
cdr3_aa: CASSFGVDQPQHF
cdr3_nt: TGTGCCAGCAGCTTTGGAGTGGATCAGCCCCAGCATTTT

j_call: TRBJ1-1
d_call: NA
v_call: TRBV19
clone_size: NA
cdr3_aa: CASSNFGGTEAFF
cdr3_nt: TGTGCCAGTAGTAATTTCGGGGGCACTGAAGCTTTCTTT

j_call: TRBJ2-1
d_call: NA
v_call: TRBV7-6
clone_size: NA
cdr3_aa: CASSLPYEARNEQFF
cdr3_nt: TGTGCCAGCAGCTTACCCTACGAGGCGAGGAATGAGCAGTTCTTC

j_call: TRBJ1-3
d_call: TRBD1
v_call: TRBV7-9
clone_size: few
cdr3_aa: CASSLATGSGNTIYF
cdr3_nt: TGTGCCAGCAGCTTAGCGACAGGGTCTGGAAACACCATATATTTT

j_call: TRBJ1-1
d_call: TRBD1
v_call: TRBV5-6
clone_size: NA
cdr3_aa: CASSSTGENTEAFF
cdr3_nt: TGTGCCAGCAGCTCCACAGGGGAGAACACTGAAGCTTTCTTT

j_call: TRBJ2-2
d_call: TRBD1
v_call: TRBV11-2
clone_size: NA
cdr3_aa: CASSRRDRDTGELFF
cdr3_nt: TGTGCCAGCAGCCGCCGGGACAGAGACACCGGGGAGCTGTTTTTT

j_call: TRBJ2-2
d_call: NA
v_call: TRBV7-2
clone_size: NA
cdr3_aa: CASSSLFTGELFF
cdr3_nt: TGTGCCAGCAGCAGCCTATTCACCGGGGAGCTGTTTTTT

j_call: TRBJ1-2
d_call: NA
v_call: TRBV6-5
clone_size: NA
cdr3_aa: CASSTRNYGYTF
cdr3_nt: TGTGCCAGCAGTACGCGGAACTATGGCTACACCTTC

j_call: TRBJ2-7
d_call: TRBD2
v_call: TRBV5-4
clone_size: many
cdr3_aa: CASSTTSGFSYEQYF
cdr3_nt: TGTGCCAGCAGCACGACTAGCGGTTTCTCCTACGAGCAGTACTTC

j_call: TRBJ2-7
d_call: TRBD1
v_call: TRBV5-1
clone_size: NA
cdr3_aa: CASSLTGGKYEQYF
cdr3_nt: TGCGCCAGCAGCTTGACAGGGGGAAAATACGAGCAGTACTTC

j_call: TRBJ2-5
d_call: TRBD2
v_call: TRBV29-1
clone_size: NA
cdr3_aa: CSAFLGGGGETQYF
cdr3_nt: TGCAGCGCATTCCTGGGCGGGGGAGGGGAGACCCAGTACTTC

j_call: TRBJ2-1
d_call: NA
v_call: TRBV11-2
clone_size: NA
cdr3_aa: CASSLAGADNEQFF
cdr3_nt: TGTGCCAGCAGCTTAGCGGGAGCTGACAATGAGCAGTTCTTC

j_call: TRBJ2-1
d_call: TRBD1
v_call: TRBV13
clone_size: few
cdr3_aa: CASSFDRGSYNEQFF
cdr3_nt: TGTGCCAGCAGCTTCGACAGGGGGTCCTACAATGAGCAGTTCTTC

j_call: TRBJ1-1
d_call: NA
v_call: TRBV7-8
clone_size: once
cdr3_aa: CASSDGRGLPFF
cdr3_nt: TGTGCCAGCAGCGATGGACGAGGGCTTCCTTTCTTT

j_call: TRBJ2-1
d_call: NA
v_call: TRBV3-1/TRBV3-2
clone_size: NA
cdr3_aa: CASSLGRDNEQFF
cdr3_nt: TGTGCCAGCAGCCTAGGCCGGGACAATGAGCAGTTCTTC

j_call: TRBJ1-4
d_call: NA
v_call: TRBV9
clone_size: NA
cdr3_aa: CASSPQGGSEKLFF
cdr3_nt: TGTGCCAGCAGCCCGCAGGGAGGGTCTGAAAAACTGTTTTTT

j_call: TRBJ2-3
d_call: NA
v_call: TRBV28
clone_size: NA
cdr3_aa: CASTKTGGINDGTDTQYF
cdr3_nt: TGTGCCAGCACCAAAACTGGGGGCATTAACGATGGCACAGATACGCAGTATTTT

j_call: TRBJ1-2
d_call: NA
v_call: TRBV2
clone_size: NA
cdr3_aa: CASSVGQWSGYTF
cdr3_nt: TGTGCCAGCAGTGTGGGGCAGTGGTCGGGCTACACCTTC

j_call: TRBJ1-1
d_call: NA
v_call: TRBV2
clone_size: NA
cdr3_aa: CASRTQRNTEAFF
cdr3_nt: TGTGCCAGCAGGACCCAGCGGAACACTGAAGCTTTCTTT

j_call: TRBJ2-1
d_call: NA
v_call: TRBV5-6
clone_size: NA
cdr3_aa: CASSLDGGSRGNEQFF
cdr3_nt: TGTGCCAGCAGCTTGGATGGCGGGTCACGGGGAAATGAGCAGTTCTTC

j_call: TRBJ2-7
d_call: TRBD1
v_call: TRBV5-4
clone_size: NA
cdr3_aa: CASSSRDSPLDEQYF
cdr3_nt: TGTGCCAGCAGCTCCCGGGACAGCCCTTTGGACGAGCAGTACTTC

j_call: TRBJ2-7
d_call: TRBD2
v_call: TRBV7-2
clone_size: NA
cdr3_aa: CASRLGGSSYEQYF
cdr3_nt: TGTGCCAGCAGGTTGGGAGGGAGTTCCTACGAGCAGTACTTC

j_call: TRBJ1-1
d_call: TRBD1
v_call: TRBV18
clone_size: once
cdr3_aa: CASSRDRLAAEAFF
cdr3_nt: TGTGCCAGCTCACGGGACAGGCTAGCCGCTGAAGCTTTCTTT

j_call: TRBJ1-6
d_call: TRBD1
v_call: TRBV18
clone_size: once
cdr3_aa: CASSPLDRGTDSPLHF
cdr3_nt: TGTGCCAGCTCACCCTTGGACAGGGGAACCGATTCACCCCTCCACTTT

j_call: TRBJ1-5
d_call: NA
v_call: TRBV28
clone_size: NA
cdr3_aa: CASSSTGSNQPQHF
cdr3_nt: TGTGCCAGCAGTTCTACAGGGAGCAATCAGCCCCAGCATTTT

j_call: TRBJ2-3
d_call: NA
v_call: TRBV25-1
clone_size: NA
cdr3_aa: CASSHRGGVGTDTQYF
cdr3_nt: TGTGCCAGCAGTCATAGGGGGGGGGTCGGGACAGATACGCAGTATTTT

j_call: TRBJ2-3
d_call: NA
v_call: TRBV2
clone_size: NA
cdr3_aa: CASSEAGGPDTQYF
cdr3_nt: TGTGCCAGCAGTGAAGCGGGGGGGCCAGATACGCAGTATTTT